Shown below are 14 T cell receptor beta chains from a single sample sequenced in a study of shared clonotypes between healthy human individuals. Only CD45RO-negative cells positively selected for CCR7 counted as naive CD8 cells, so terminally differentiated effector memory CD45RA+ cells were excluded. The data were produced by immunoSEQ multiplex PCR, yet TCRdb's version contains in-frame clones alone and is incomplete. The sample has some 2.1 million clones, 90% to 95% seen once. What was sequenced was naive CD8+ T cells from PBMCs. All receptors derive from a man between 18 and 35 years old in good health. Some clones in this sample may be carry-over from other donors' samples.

The CDR3 region has the DNA TGTGCCAGCAGTGACAGGGTCTCGAACACCGGGGAGCTGTTTTTT. It yields the protein CASSDRVSNTGELFF. This chain joins TRBV7-7 and TRBJ2-2; 7 bases agree with TRBD1. Germline lookup yields CDR1 SSHAT and CDR2 FNYEAQ (reference sequence). The CDR3 length is 15 residues. V gave up 6 bases and J gave up 0 bases; unmatched junction bases: 4.

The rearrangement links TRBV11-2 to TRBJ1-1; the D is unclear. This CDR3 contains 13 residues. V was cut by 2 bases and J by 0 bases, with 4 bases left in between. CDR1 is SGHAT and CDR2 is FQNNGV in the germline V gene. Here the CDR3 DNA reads TGTGCCAGCAGCTTAACTGTGAACACTGAAGCTTTCTTT. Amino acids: CASSLTVNTEAFF.

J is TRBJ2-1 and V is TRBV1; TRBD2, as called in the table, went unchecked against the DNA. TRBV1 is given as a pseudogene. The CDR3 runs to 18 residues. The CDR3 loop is CTSSQDPTRAEKGNEQFF. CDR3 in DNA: TGCACCAGCAGCCAAGACCCCACCAGAGCGGAGAAGGGAAATGAGCAGTTCTTC.

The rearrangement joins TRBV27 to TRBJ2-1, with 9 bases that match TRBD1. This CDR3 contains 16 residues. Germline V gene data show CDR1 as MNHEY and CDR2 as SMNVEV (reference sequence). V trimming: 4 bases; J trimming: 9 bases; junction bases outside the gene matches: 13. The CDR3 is CASSSWDRDQLGEQFF. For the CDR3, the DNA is TGTGCCAGCAGTTCGTGGGACAGGGATCAACTCGGTGAGCAGTTCTTC.

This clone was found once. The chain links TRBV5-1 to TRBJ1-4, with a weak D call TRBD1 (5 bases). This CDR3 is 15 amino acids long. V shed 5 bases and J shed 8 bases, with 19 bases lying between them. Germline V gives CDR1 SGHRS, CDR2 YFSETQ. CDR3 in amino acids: CASRGRDSKGEKLFF. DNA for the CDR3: TGCGCCAGCAGGGGGAGGGACTCCAAGGGGGAAAAACTGTTTTTT. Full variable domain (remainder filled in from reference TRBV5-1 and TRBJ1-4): KAGVTQTPRYLIKTRGQQVTLSCSPISGHRSVSWYQQTPGQGLQFLFEYFSETQRNKGNFPGRFSGRQFSNSRSEMNVSTLELGDSALYLCASRGRDSKGEKLFFGSGTQLSVL.

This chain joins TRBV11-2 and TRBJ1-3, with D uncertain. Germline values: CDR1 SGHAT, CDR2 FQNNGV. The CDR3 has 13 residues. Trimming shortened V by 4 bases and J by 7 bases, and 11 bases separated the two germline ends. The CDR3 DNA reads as TGTGCCAGCAGCTACGCCGGTGACAACACCATATATTTT. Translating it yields CASSYAGDNTIYF.

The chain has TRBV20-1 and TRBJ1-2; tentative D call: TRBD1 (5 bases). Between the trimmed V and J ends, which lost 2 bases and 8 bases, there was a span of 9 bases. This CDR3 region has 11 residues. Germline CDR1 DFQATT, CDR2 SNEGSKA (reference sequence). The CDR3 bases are TGCAGTGCTAGAAGGGGCGCGGGCTACACCTTC. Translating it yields CSARRGAGYTF.

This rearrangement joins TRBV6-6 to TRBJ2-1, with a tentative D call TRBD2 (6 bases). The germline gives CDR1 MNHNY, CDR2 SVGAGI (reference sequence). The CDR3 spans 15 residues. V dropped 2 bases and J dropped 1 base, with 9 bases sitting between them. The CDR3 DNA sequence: TGTGCCAGCAGTTACCTACTAGCTTCCTACAATGAGCAGTTCTTC. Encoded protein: CASSYLLASYNEQFF.

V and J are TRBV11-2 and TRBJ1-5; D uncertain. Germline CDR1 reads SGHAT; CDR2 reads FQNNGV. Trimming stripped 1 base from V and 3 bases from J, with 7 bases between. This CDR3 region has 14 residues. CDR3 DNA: TGTGCCAGCAGCTTAGGGGCTCTCAATCAGCCCCAGCATTTT. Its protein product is CASSLGALNQPQHF.

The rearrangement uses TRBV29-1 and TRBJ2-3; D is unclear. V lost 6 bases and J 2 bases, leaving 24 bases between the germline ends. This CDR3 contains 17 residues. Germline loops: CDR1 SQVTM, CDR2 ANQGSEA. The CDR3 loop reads CSVTASGQAIATDTQYF. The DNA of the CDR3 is TGCAGCGTGACCGCCAGTGGGCAGGCTATAGCCACAGATACGCAGTATTTT.

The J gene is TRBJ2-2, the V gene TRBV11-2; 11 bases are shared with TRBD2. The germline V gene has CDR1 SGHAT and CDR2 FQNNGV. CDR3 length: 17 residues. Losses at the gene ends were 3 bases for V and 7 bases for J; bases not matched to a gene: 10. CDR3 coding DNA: TGTGCCAGCAGCTTCCGAACTAGCGGGAGTTTAGGCGGGGAGCTGTTTTTT. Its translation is CASSFRTSGSLGGELFF. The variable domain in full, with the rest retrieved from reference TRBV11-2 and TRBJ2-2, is EAGVAQSPRYKIIEKRQSVAFWCNPISGHATLYWYQQILGQGPKLLIQFQNNGVVDDSQLPKDRFSAERLKGVDSTLKIQPAKLEDSAVYLCASSFRTSGSLGGELFFGEGSRLTVL.

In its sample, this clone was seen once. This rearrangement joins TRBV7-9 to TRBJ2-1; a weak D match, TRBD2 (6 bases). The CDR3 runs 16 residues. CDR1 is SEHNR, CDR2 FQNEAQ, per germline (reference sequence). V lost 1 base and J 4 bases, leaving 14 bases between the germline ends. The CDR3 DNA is TGTGCCAGCAGCTTAGGGACGGGGGAGGTTTACAATGAGCAGTTCTTC. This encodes CASSLGTGEVYNEQFF.

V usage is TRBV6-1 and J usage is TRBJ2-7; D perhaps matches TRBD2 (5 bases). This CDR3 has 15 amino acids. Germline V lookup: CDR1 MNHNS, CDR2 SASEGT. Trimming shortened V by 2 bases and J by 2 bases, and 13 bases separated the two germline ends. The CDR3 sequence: CASSETGLRAYEQYF. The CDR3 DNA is TGTGCCAGCAGTGAAACCGGACTGAGAGCCTACGAGCAGTACTTC.

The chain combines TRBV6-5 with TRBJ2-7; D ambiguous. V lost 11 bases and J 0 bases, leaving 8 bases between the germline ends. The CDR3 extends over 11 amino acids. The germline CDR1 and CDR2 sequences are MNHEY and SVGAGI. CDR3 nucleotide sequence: TGTGCCCCGGCGAGCTCCTACGAGCAGTACTTC. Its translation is CAPASSYEQYF.